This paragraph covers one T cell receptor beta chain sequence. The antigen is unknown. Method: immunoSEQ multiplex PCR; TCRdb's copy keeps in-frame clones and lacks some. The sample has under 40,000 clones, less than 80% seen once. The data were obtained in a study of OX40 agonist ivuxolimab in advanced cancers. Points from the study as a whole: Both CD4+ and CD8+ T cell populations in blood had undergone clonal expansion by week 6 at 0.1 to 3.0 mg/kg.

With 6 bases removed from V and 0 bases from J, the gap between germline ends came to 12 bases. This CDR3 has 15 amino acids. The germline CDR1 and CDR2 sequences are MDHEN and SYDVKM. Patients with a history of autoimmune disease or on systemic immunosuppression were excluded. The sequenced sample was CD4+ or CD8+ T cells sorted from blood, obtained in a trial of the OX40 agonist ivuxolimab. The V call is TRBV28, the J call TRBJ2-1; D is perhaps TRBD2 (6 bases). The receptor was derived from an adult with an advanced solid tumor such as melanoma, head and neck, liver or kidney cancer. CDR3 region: CASRRAGSSYNEQFF. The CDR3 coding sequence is TGTGCCAGCAGGAGGGCGGGGAGCTCCTACAATGAGCAGTTCTTC.